The 10 T cell receptor beta chains reported below all come from one sample, sequenced in a study of shared clonotypes between healthy human individuals. Method: immunoSEQ multiplex PCR; TCRdb's copy keeps in-frame clones and lacks some. The sample lists around 1.6 million clones; around 98% were seen once. Sequenced input: naive CD4+ T cells sorted from blood. The subset is: CD45RA+ positively selected. The receptors stem from a man aged 25-45 years in good health.

This chain uses TRBV11-2 with TRBJ2-1, with D possibly matching TRBD2 (7 bases). Germline V gene data show CDR1 as SGHAT and CDR2 as FQNNGV. The CDR3 is 18 amino acids. V was trimmed by 2 bases and J by 5 bases, leaving 22 bases between them. The CDR3 nucleotides read TGTGCCAGCAGCTTAATGGGAGGGGGAATTGTACGTGACAATGAGCAGTTCTTC. It encodes CASSLMGGGIVRDNEQFF.

Worth noting for this clone: At one end, the junction sequence differs from germline, possibly due to a read error. J is TRBJ2-7 and V is TRBV29-1, with TRBD2 matching 7 bases. The CDR3 length is 15 residues. The germline V gene encodes CDR1 SQVTM and CDR2 ANQGSEA. CDR3 sequence reads: CSVEESGGSSHEQYF. For the CDR3, the DNA is TGCAGCGTTGAAGAGAGTGGCGGGAGCTCCCACGAGCAGTACTTC.

The sample holds one count of this clone. The chain employs TRBV19 and TRBJ2-7; TRBD1 matches at 8 bases. Germline V gene data show CDR1 as LNHDA and CDR2 as SQIVND (reference sequence). Losses at the gene ends were 5 bases for V and 6 bases for J; bases not matched to a gene: 15. CDR3 length equals 16 residues. The CDR3 nucleotides read TGTGCCAGTAGTTTCTCGGACAGGGAAGAGGGTACCGAGCAGTACTTC. Its translation: CASSFSDREEGTEQYF. Based on the CDR3 plus reference TRBV19 and TRBJ2-7, the full variable domain is DGGITQSPKYLFRKEGQNVTLSCEQNLNHDAMYWYRQDPGQGLRLIYYSQIVNDFQKGDIAEGYSVSREKKESFPLTVTSAQKNPTAFYLCASSFSDREEGTEQYFGPGTRLTVT.

The rearrangement links TRBV29-1 to TRBJ2-1; a weak D match, TRBD1 (5 bases). The CDR3 totals 11 residues. Trimming took 8 bases from V and 6 from J, leaving 11 bases between them. CDR1 and CDR2 (germline): SQVTM, ANQGSEA. The CDR3 region is CSTTRGNEQFF. The CDR3 DNA sequence: TGCAGCACTACAAGGGGCAATGAGCAGTTCTTC.

The rearrangement joins TRBV10-3 to TRBJ2-7; 8 bases are a match to TRBD1. The CDR3 covers 14 residues. With V trimmed by 8 bases and J by 5 bases, 11 bases remained unmatched. Germline CDR1 reads ENHRY; CDR2 reads SYGVKD. The CDR3: CAIAGGQGSDEQYF. In DNA form, the CDR3 reads TGTGCCATCGCTGGAGGACAGGGCTCGGACGAGCAGTACTTC.

This clone was detected once. The rearrangement uses TRBV5-1 and TRBJ2-1; no clear D. CDR1 is SGHRS, CDR2 YFSETQ, per germline. Between the trimmed V and J ends, which lost 0 bases and 0 bases, there was a span of 7 bases. CDR3 length: 15 residues. The CDR3 nucleotides read TGCGCCAGCAGCTTGGGCCCGAGCTCCTACAATGAGCAGTTCTTC. It is translated as CASSLGPSSYNEQFF.

The chain recombines TRBV9 with TRBJ2-1; D gene uncertain. CDR3 size: 13 residues. V gave up 4 bases and J gave up 2 bases, with 7 bases separating them. Per germline, CDR1 SGDLS and CDR2 YYNGEE. The CDR3 spells CASSLEPYNEQFF. The CDR3 DNA follows: TGTGCCAGCAGCCTCGAACCCTACAATGAGCAGTTCTTC.

This clone has only one observation. The chain has TRBV5-6 and TRBJ2-2; 7 positions match TRBD1. V lost 3 bases to trimming and J lost 1 base; unmatched junction nucleotides: 12. The germline gives CDR1 SGHDT, CDR2 YYEEEE. CDR3 length: 18 amino acids. The CDR3 nucleotides are TGTGCCAGCAGCTACCTAAAGGGGGCGGGTGAGAACACCGGGGAGCTGTTTTTT. Translation gives CASSYLKGAGENTGELFF.

The chain is built from TRBV5-1 and TRBJ2-7, with TRBD2 identical over 8 bases. The CDR3 extends over 15 amino acids. Germline CDR1 and CDR2: SGHRS and YFSETQ. V was pared by 3 bases and J by 5 bases, with 10 bases of the junction left unmatched. CDR3 DNA sequence: TGCGCCAGCAGCTCGAGCGGGAGAGGCAGCAACGAGCAGTACTTC. Protein sequence: CASSSSGRGSNEQYF.

J is TRBJ1-4 and V is TRBV7-2, with 7 bases that match TRBD1. V lost 3 bases and J lost 0; bases outside the gene matches: 1. The CDR3 covers 15 residues. The germline V gene encodes CDR1 SGHTA and CDR2 FQGNSA. The CDR3 here is CASSLRGPTNEKLFF. CDR3 DNA sequence: TGTGCCAGCAGCTTGAGGGGGCCAACTAATGAAAAACTGTTTTTT.